This TCR beta chain was sequenced in a study of response to subunit inactivated influenza vaccine (dated 2018 in TCRdb). Study-level background: To follow how T cells responded to a trivalent subunit inactivated influenza vaccine, the researchers relied on deep quantitative profiling of the T cell receptor repertoire.

The protocol used for the library was RT-PCR. TCRdb shows the sequencer as Illumina HiSeq 2500. The public sequencing data were trimmed at Q25 with fastp and processed into clonotypes with MiXCR by TCRdb, which kept only in-frame beta chains. Rows merge per CDR3 protein into single entries with the most common DNA and genes. A total of more than 200,000 distinct CDR3 sequences appear in this sample, approximately 12% of them only once. Roughly 7.7% of the sample lies in the top ten. This clonotype was detected ten times or more. The antigen it recognizes is unknown. Per-nucleotide qualities are absent, and no much larger clonotype sits a single base away. Study-wide conclusions, independent of this receptor: The authors proposed that each seasonal influenza vaccination may bring in only a limited number of new T cells.

Sequences were derived from non-naive T cells sorted from PBMCs, sampled less than 15 days before vaccination. The sample's cell subset or site label, decoded: memory T cell fraction. The sequence derives from a man over 45 who received an inactivated influenza vaccine. Donor details come from another sample of the same person, matched by shared clones.

This receptor has the CDR3 CASSFAQGRYEQYF. The nucleotide sequence is TGTGCCAGCAGTTTCGCACAGGGCAGATACGAGCAGTACTTC. Recombination joined TRBV28 with TRBJ2-7; the D region possibly corresponds to TRBD1 (6 bases align). The germline V gene supplies CDR1 MDHEN and CDR2 SYDVKM. The junction carries 13 bases between V and J, which are trimmed by 3 bases and 4 bases respectively. Including cysteine and phenylalanine, the CDR3 has 14 amino acids. The retained sequence is limited to the CDR3, 42 bases, with the frame set at the first base.